Included here is one T cell receptor (beta chain) sequence, with context. What it binds is not known. Relative to the germline gene, one junction end is altered; a read error may explain this. The CDR3 length is 14 residues. The germline gives CDR1 MGHDK, CDR2 SYGVNS. This sample stems from a study of cytomegalovirus exposure and HLA in healthy donors. Study observations and caveats: It was reported in a later analysis that an Asian-associated ancestry cluster showed fewer N-insertions than the 666-donor mean.

The PCR contained 60 Vbeta and 13 Jbeta primers. Sequencing was performed with immunoSEQ multiplex PCR; in TCRdb, only in-frame clones are kept and a portion is missing. The sample gives about 130,000 clones, roughly four fifths of which show up once; roughly 6% is in the top ten. The material sequenced was PBMCs. The receptor's source is a woman between 50 and 59 years old in good health and CMV-seropositive. The V gene is TRBV25-1, the J gene TRBJ1-2, with TRBD1 matching 9 bases. The CDR3 here is CASSGTGTGPGYPF. CDR3 nucleotides: TGTGCCAGCAGTGGGACCGGGACAGGGCCTGGCTACCCCTTC.